Listed below are T cell receptor beta chains from one sample, sequenced in a study of blood T cell repertoires in COVID-19. Libraries were prepared by immunoSEQ multiplex PCR; TCRdb keeps only in-frame clonotypes and omits some of them. Counted here are 270,000 or so clones, approximately 84% occurring once; the ten biggest clones make up almost 1.5%. Input material: peripheral blood. These receptor sequences come from a human donor with COVID-19, enrolled during active disease. The donor label of this sample is uncertain. Each CDR3 is given with its conserved first and last residue. For some rows the clone size is stated as once, few or many, or as a class when expanded; others skip it.

v_call	j_call	clone_size	cdr3_aa
TRBV4-1	TRBJ2-2	-	CASSHPTQREGHPGELFF
TRBV9	TRBJ2-3	once	CASTAGSGSPPDTQYF
TRBV7-3	TRBJ1-1	few	CASSARTGNTEAFF
TRBV20-1	TRBJ2-5	-	CSASRASGYQETQYF
TRBV11-2	TRBJ2-7	-	CASSLLAGVPEQYF
TRBV7-9	TRBJ2-5	-	CASSLGTHPRETQYF
TRBV29-1	TRBJ2-1	-	CSVEWGGSSYNEQFF
TRBV11-2	TRBJ2-3	-	CASSVQQTQYF
TRBV11-2	TRBJ2-3	-	CASSLRLAGGRGDTQYF
TRBV27	TRBJ1-5	once	CASSSATQGISNQPQHF
TRBV7-9	TRBJ2-5	few	CASNLQGIQETQYF
TRBV19	TRBJ1-4	-	CASSIQVATNEKLFF
TRBV4-1	TRBJ1-5	-	CASSQPGGNQPQHF
TRBV5-6	TRBJ1-1	-	CASRALNTEAFF
TRBV5-1	TRBJ2-7	-	CASASGGSASTHEQYF
TRBV27	TRBJ1-2	-	CASSATGGISRGYTF
TRBV6-5	TRBJ2-7	-	CASMGGPQDEQYF
TRBV28	TRBJ2-7	-	CASSLMSRGPAGEQYF
TRBV6-2/TRBV6-3	TRBJ2-7	-	CASSHGSLLDEQYF
TRBV27	TRBJ2-1	few	CASSSSNNEQFF
TRBV28	TRBJ2-3	-	CASRQPRGDTQYF
TRBV6-5	TRBJ1-1	-	CASGRGGVGEAFF
TRBV10-1	TRBJ2-2	-	CASSEAATNTGELFF
TRBV6-2/TRBV6-3	TRBJ1-1	-	CASSHHLTAMNTEAFF
TRBV30	TRBJ2-2	-	CAWSPGTNTGELFF
TRBV5-1	TRBJ2-7	-	CASSWGTSSEQYF
TRBV19	TRBJ2-2	-	CASSPWDTANTGELFF
TRBV7-7	TRBJ1-1	-	CASSSLADSGTEAFF
TRBV5-6	TRBJ2-7	-	CASSTRQVPYEQYF
TRBV24-1	TRBJ1-1	-	CATSVAPRVAGPSRPTEAFF
TRBV11-1	TRBJ1-2	-	CASSLTGVNGYTF
TRBV28	TRBJ1-5	-	CASTQTGAEQPQHF
TRBV30	TRBJ2-7	-	CAWSSGVSYEQYF
TRBV27	TRBJ1-1	-	CASSQQSGEGSTEAFF
TRBV5-1	TRBJ1-2	-	CASSLADSARGYTF
TRBV6-1	TRBJ2-1	-	CASSEEQGTPRPNEQFF
TRBV19	TRBJ2-2	-	CASSVISGTGELFF